This TCR beta chain was recorded in a study of blood T cells in healthy people across ages. In the study overall: The capture of about one barcoded beta molecule per two T cells was achieved by template switching. Points from the study as a whole: Long-lived donors carried more naive CD4+ cells and greater diversity than aged donors.

This clonotype was seen ten or more times. Its antigen remains unidentified. Germline lookup yields CDR1 MGHRA and CDR2 YSYEKL. The CDR3 is made up of 14 amino acids. V was pared by 3 bases and J by 3 bases, with 1 base of the junction left unmatched. PCR was performed a second time for roughly 7 to 11 cycles using a sample-barcoded 5' primer and a J-beta primer mix. One entry per CDR3 protein, called by TCRdb with MiXCR from the 5' RACE reads. The sample carries about 1.5 million distinct CDR3 sequences, 42% recorded once. Sequencing was performed on blood. The chain joins TRBV4-1 to TRBJ1-1, with 10 bases aligning to TRBD1. This clonotype was sampled from a woman aged 18-35 years in good health. CDR3 nucleotides: TGCGCCAGCAGCCAGGGACAGGGGTACACTGAAGCTTTCTTT. Its translation: CASSQGQGYTEAFF.